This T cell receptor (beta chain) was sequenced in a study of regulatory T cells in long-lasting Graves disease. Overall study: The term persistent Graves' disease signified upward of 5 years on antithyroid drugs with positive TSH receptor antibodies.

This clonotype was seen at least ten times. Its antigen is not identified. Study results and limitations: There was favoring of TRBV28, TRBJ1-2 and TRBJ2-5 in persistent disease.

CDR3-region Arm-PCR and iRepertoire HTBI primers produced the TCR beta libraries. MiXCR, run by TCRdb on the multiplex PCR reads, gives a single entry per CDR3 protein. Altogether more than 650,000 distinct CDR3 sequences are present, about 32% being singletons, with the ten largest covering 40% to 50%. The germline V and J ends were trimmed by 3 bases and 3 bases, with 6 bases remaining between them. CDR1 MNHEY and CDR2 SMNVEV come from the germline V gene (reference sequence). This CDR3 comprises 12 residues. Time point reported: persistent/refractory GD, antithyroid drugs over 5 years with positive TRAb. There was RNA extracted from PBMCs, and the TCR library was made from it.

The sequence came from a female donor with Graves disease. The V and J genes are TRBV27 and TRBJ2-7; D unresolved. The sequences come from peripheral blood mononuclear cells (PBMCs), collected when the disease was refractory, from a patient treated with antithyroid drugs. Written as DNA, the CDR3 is TGTGCCAGCAGTTTCCTCCTCTACGAGCAGTACTTC. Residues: CASSFLLYEQYF.